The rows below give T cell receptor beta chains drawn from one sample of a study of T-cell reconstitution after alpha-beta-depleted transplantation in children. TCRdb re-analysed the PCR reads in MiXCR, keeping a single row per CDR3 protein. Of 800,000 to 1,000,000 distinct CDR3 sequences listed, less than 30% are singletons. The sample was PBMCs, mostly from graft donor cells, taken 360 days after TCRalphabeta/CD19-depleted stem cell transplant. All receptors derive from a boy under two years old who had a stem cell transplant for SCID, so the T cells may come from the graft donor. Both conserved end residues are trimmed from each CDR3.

CDR3: ASSQVFSAAYEQY
J: TRBJ2-7
V: TRBV4-1

CDR3: SAISLGQNYGYT
J: TRBJ1-2
V: TRBV20-1

CDR3: SCQSAGWKTQY
J: TRBJ2-5
V: TRBV20-1

CDR3: ASSLGPTGVGNTIY
J: TRBJ1-3
V: TRBV7-9

CDR3: ASSPNKLAGLYNEQF
J: TRBJ2-1
V: TRBV3-1

CDR3: SAPGRLGGEKLF
J: TRBJ1-4
V: TRBV20-1

CDR3: ASSTLAGGLDEQF
J: TRBJ2-1
V: TRBV5-1

CDR3: ASSLIGQGTGELF
J: TRBJ2-2
V: TRBV7-2

CDR3: ASGPGTGGAWGETQY
J: TRBJ2-5
V: TRBV5-6

CDR3: ASSGTRQYEKLF
J: TRBJ1-4
V: TRBV28

CDR3: ASSLRGDMGNEQF
J: TRBJ2-1
V: TRBV7-9

CDR3: ASSLAWGARGETQY
J: TRBJ2-5
V: TRBV12-3/TRBV12-4

CDR3: AISDPGKNYGYT
J: TRBJ1-2
V: TRBV10-3

CDR3: ATSDRGVGGNEQF
J: TRBJ2-1
V: TRBV15

CDR3: ASSFSGVTTGELF
J: TRBJ2-2
V: TRBV7-3

CDR3: ASSPQGVEQF
J: TRBJ2-1
V: TRBV7-2

CDR3: ASSLAVRGGEQY
J: TRBJ2-7
V: TRBV7-2

CDR3: SATTRSTDTQY
J: TRBJ2-3
V: TRBV20-1

CDR3: ASSEMGQGPKAF
J: TRBJ1-1
V: TRBV2

CDR3: ASGGAGEQF
J: TRBJ2-1
V: TRBV12-3/TRBV12-4

CDR3: ASRDRGLPNEKLF
J: TRBJ1-4
V: TRBV12-3/TRBV12-4

CDR3: ASSRDRVPEQY
J: TRBJ2-7
V: TRBV18

CDR3: ASSFRTGNKNIQY
J: TRBJ2-4
V: TRBV5-1

CDR3: ASSPGGPRRDTQY
J: TRBJ2-3
V: TRBV27

CDR3: ASRGDRPQH
J: TRBJ1-5
V: TRBV28

CDR3: ASSLTTTPPDTQY
J: TRBJ2-3
V: TRBV5-1

CDR3: AISESGGARNEQF
J: TRBJ2-1
V: TRBV10-3

CDR3: ASSNPGVLDQETQY
J: TRBJ2-5
V: TRBV7-9

CDR3: ASSGTGRVYGYT
J: TRBJ1-2
V: TRBV2

CDR3: ASSLVVRTGGVGRTEAF
J: TRBJ1-1
V: TRBV5-1

CDR3: ASSSRRTEIYGYT
J: TRBJ1-2
V: TRBV5-5

CDR3: ASSQALYEQY
J: TRBJ2-7
V: TRBV11-2

CDR3: ASSQDRHLSYEQY
J: TRBJ2-7
V: TRBV4-3

CDR3: ASTRSGTGDRNTEAF
J: TRBJ1-1
V: TRBV19

CDR3: ASSFRADQPQH
J: TRBJ1-5
V: TRBV28

CDR3: ASSVGKGRGTGELF
J: TRBJ2-2
V: TRBV9